These 29 T cell receptor delta chains originate from one sample sequenced in a study of delta chains in infants with herpesvirus infections. PBMC RNA was reverse transcribed using gamma-chain- and delta-chain-specific primers. TCRdb reprocessed the RT-PCR reads using CATT. Of about 1,400 delta-chain clones listed, 6.9% were seen once; the top ten hold roughly 10%. The sequencing here drew on peripheral blood, taken at time point 1 of longitudinal follow-up. The receptor source for this set is a human donor who was a Ugandan infant, either HIV-exposed or HIV-unexposed (not recorded which).

The chain carries TRDV1 and TRDJ1, with 13 nucleotides matching TRDD3. The J gene was missing in TCRdb and was found by matching the end of the DNA to germline. Trimming removed 6 bases from V and 7 bases from J; junction bases left unmatched: 26. The CDR3 loop spans 21 amino acids. The V gene's germline CDR1 is TSWWSYY and CDR2 QGS. The CDR3 bases are TGTGCTCTTGGCGCCGTAATTCCCGTTGGCCTAGGTACTGGGGGATACGGTAAACTCATCTTT. Residues: CALGAVIPVGLGTGGYGKLIF.

This clone counts as medium-sized. The chain joins TRDV1 to TRDJ1; no reliable D call. This CDR3 comprises 19 residues. Germline V gives CDR1 TSWWSYY, CDR2 QGS. V was trimmed by 3 bases and J by 0 bases, leaving 23 bases between them. CDR3 loop: CALGEREGLGSMYTDKLIF. CDR3 DNA sequence: TGTGCTCTTGGGGAGCGCGAAGGACTTGGTAGTATGTACACCGATAAACTCATCTTT.

This clone is termed large. The V and J genes are TRDV1 and TRDJ3; TRDD3 matches at 7 bases. The V segment lost 0 bases and the J segment 0 bases; nucleotides outside the gene matches: 23. Germline V gene data show CDR1 as TSWWSYY and CDR2 as QGS. The CDR3 runs to 25 residues. CDR3 sequence (DNA): TGTGCTCTTGGGGAACTAGGGGTCCGCGCGGTGGTGGGGATATGGAGCTCCTGGGACACCCGACAGATGTTTTTC. Protein product: CALGELGVRAVVGIWSSWDTRQMFF.

This clone is deemed medium-sized. This chain links TRDV1 with TRDJ1; 7 bases agree with TRDD3. The CDR3 has 14 residues. V lost 3 bases to trimming and J lost 6 bases; unmatched junction nucleotides: 7. Per the germline V gene, CDR1 is TSWWSYY and CDR2 is QGS. The CDR3 loop reads CALGDLGATYKLIF. In DNA form, the CDR3 reads TGTGCTCTTGGGGACCTGGGGGCTACCTATAAACTCATCTTT.

This clone is labeled as large. The DNA of the CDR3 is TGTGCTCTTGGGGAAGGGGCTACGTGGGTACTGGGGGATACCCCCCACACCGATAAACTCATCTTT. Its translation is CALGEGATWVLGDTPHTDKLIF. This chain links TRDV1 with TRDJ1; 12 positions agree with TRDD3. J was trimmed by 0 bases and V by 2 bases; bases with no gene match: 19. Germline loops: CDR1 TSWWSYY, CDR2 QGS. The CDR3 consists of 22 residues.

This clone occurred a few times. J is TRDJ3 and V is TRDV2; 13 positions match TRDD3. The J gene, missing from TCRdb, was assigned here through DNA to germline matching. The CDR3 loop spans 17 amino acids. CDR1 is GEAIGNYY, CDR2 EKD, per germline. J was trimmed by 12 bases and V by 3 bases; bases with no gene match: 10. The CDR3 protein is CACDALLGDTRSRQMFF. As DNA, the CDR3 is TGTGCCTGTGACGCTCTACTGGGGGATACGCGTAGCCGACAGATGTTTTTC.

This clone was counted a single time. The likely explanation is a read error, given a far larger clone one base away. The rearrangement joins TRDV2 to TRDJ2; the match to TRDD3 covers 8 bases. TCRdb does not report a J gene; here it was assigned by matching the DNA to germline references. The CDR3 extends over 18 amino acids. Per germline, CDR1 GEAIGNYY and CDR2 EKD. J lost 0 bases, V lost 3 bases, and 11 bases had no gene match. CDR3 DNA: TGTGCCTGTGACTCGTACTGGGGGGTACGATCTTTGACAGCACAACTCTTCTTT. Translated: CACDSYWGVRSLTAQLFF.

This clone is large within its sample. This chain joins TRDV1 and TRDJ1, with 10 positions matching TRDD3. Germline V CDR1 and CDR2: TSWWSYY, QGS. V lost 1 base, J lost 11 bases, and 31 bases stayed unmatched. This CDR3 is built from 22 residues. As DNA, the CDR3 is TGTGCTCTTGGGGAACATTCCCTCTACGTTGTGGAGAACGGGGGATACGACGTAAGGCTCATCTTT. Protein product: CALGEHSLYVVENGGYDVRLIF.

This clone was counted only a few times. A much larger clone is a single base away; this may be a read error. This sequence joins TRDV1 and TRDJ1; 9 nucleotides agree with TRDD3. With V trimmed by 0 bases and J by 1 base, 12 bases remained unmatched. Germline V gives CDR1 TSWWSYY, CDR2 QGS. CDR3 length equals 19 residues. CDR3 residues: CALGELGGYTLLCTDKLIF. CDR3 coding DNA: TGTGCTCTTGGGGAACTAGGGGGATACACGCTCTTGTGCACCGATAAACTCATCTTT.

This clone has only a few counts. The V and J genes are TRDV1 and TRDJ1, with 13 bases fitting TRDD3. V was clipped by 1 base and J by 4 bases; unmatched bases: 18. CDR1 and CDR2 (germline): TSWWSYY, QGS. The CDR3 covers 21 residues. CDR3 DNA sequence: TGTGCTCTTGGGGAACACTCGTACTGGGGGATACGCGTTGCATACATCGATAAACTCATCTTT. Translating gives CALGEHSYWGIRVAYIDKLIF.

A note on this clone: A single base is all that separates this from a far larger clone, so a read error is likely. The gene calls are TRDV1 and TRDJ1, with TRDD3 as a possible D gene (6 bases). TCRdb offers no J gene call, so here the DNA was matched to germline to obtain one. Germline CDR1 reads TSWWSYY; CDR2 reads QGS. The CDR3 length is 18 residues. V lost 1 base and J 1 base, leaving 19 bases between the germline ends. CDR3 bases: TGTGCTCTTGGGGAACCGACTACGCCGGGGATTCCCACCGATAAACTCATCTTT. Its protein is CALGEPTTPGIPTDKLIF.

This clone is medium-sized by share. The CDR3 DNA is TGTGCCTGTGACTCGTACTGGGGGATACCAATATCCTCCTGGGACACCCGACAGATGTTTTTC. Encoded protein: CACDSYWGIPISSWDTRQMFF. The chain links TRDV2 to TRDJ3, with TRDD3 identical over 12 bases. After removal of 3 bases from V and 0 bases from J, the junction contained 11 bases not matched to a gene. The germline V gene has CDR1 GEAIGNYY and CDR2 EKD. The CDR3 consists of 21 residues.

CDR3 coding DNA: TGTGCTCTTGGGGAACTTTCCCGGGACTGGACCGATAAACTCATCTTT. Protein: CALGELSRDWTDKLIF. This rearrangement joins TRDV1 to TRDJ1; D might be TRDD3 (5 bases). The CDR3 contains 16 residues. Trimming cost V 0 bases and J 2 bases, with 13 bases left between them. CDR1 and CDR2 (germline): TSWWSYY, QGS.

This clone ranks as medium-sized. V and J are TRDV2 and TRDJ3, with D uncertain. V was pared by 0 bases and J by 0 bases, with 11 bases between. The CDR3 has 18 residues. Germline lookup yields CDR1 GEAIGNYY and CDR2 EKD. CDR3 sequence reads: CACDTGLPSSWDTRQMFF. The CDR3 DNA reads as TGTGCCTGTGACACCGGATTGCCGAGCTCCTGGGACACCCGACAGATGTTTTTC.

This clone was counted a few times. It differs at one base from a far larger clone, so likely a read error. The same CDR3 can be traced to other DNA sequences in this sample. The CDR3 DNA follows: TGTGCTCTTGGGGAACCGACTACACCGGGGATCCCCACCGATAAACTCATCTTT. Its protein product is CALGEPTTPGIPTDKLIF. The chain is built from TRDV1 and TRDJ1; perhaps TRDD3 as D (6 bases). V lost 1 base to trimming and J lost 1 base, with 19 bases between them. The CDR3 sequence is 18 residues long. Germline CDR1 is TSWWSYY and CDR2 is QGS.

On this clone itself: This sequence may be a read error, since a much larger clone differs from it by one base. The gene calls are TRDV2 and TRDJ3; tentatively, D is TRDD3 (5 bases). Here the J gene was assigned by germline matching of the DNA, as TCRdb has none. CDR1 and CDR2 from the germline V gene are GEAIGNYY and EKD. This CDR3 region has 18 residues. DNA of the CDR3: TGTGCCTGTGACACCGGATTGCCGAGCTCCTGGGACGCCCGACAGATGTTTTTC. Residues: CACDTGLPSSWDARQMFF.

This clone is classed as large. The chain employs TRDV1 and TRDJ1; 7 bases agree with TRDD2. Germline CDR1 and CDR2: TSWWSYY and QGS. The CDR3 contains 18 residues. V gave up 5 bases and J gave up 1 base; unmatched junction bases: 16. CDR3 amino acids: CALGFPTSLGFFTDKLIF. The CDR3 coding sequence is TGTGCTCTTGGGTTTCCTACGTCTCTTGGGTTTTTCACCGATAAACTCATCTTT.

The V gene remains uncalled, whereas the J gene is TRDJ1; the D call TRDD3 from the table was never checked on the DNA. The CDR3 runs to 20 residues. CDR3 in DNA: TGTGCTCTTGGGGAACTAGTGCCTTACTGGGGGATATGCGGGACCGATAAACTCATCTTT. The encoded protein is CALGELVPYWGICGTDKLIF.

By share, this clone counts as medium-sized. This chain joins TRDV1 and TRDJ1; a possible D gene is TRDD3 (7 bases). Germline loops: CDR1 TSWWSYY, CDR2 QGS. CDR3 size: 21 residues. V lost 0 bases and J 8 bases, leaving 34 bases between the germline ends. The CDR3 is CALGELYGTFRTLAGGIKLIF. CDR3 nucleotide sequence: TGTGCTCTTGGGGAACTCTACGGGACCTTCCGGACCTTGGCTGGGGGTATAAAACTCATCTTT.

This clone has more than one count but fewer than ten. With a much larger clone just one base away, this may be a read error. The chain recombines TRDV2 with TRDJ3, with 8 bases identical to TRDD3. Germline V gene sequence: CDR1 GEAIGNYY, CDR2 EKD. The CDR3 is made up of 19 amino acids. V lost 2 bases and J lost 2; bases outside the gene matches: 10. The CDR3, as DNA: TGTGCCTGTGACAGCATTGGGGGATCCTCTCCCTGGGACACCCGACAGATGTTTTTC. Protein: CACDSIGGSSPWDTRQMFF.

As regards this clone: A read error likely explains this, since a far larger clone differs by one base. The chain has TRDV1 and TRDJ1, with 10 nucleotides matching TRDD3. The CDR3 is made up of 20 amino acids. V lost 0 bases and J lost 0; bases outside the gene matches: 13. Per the germline V gene, CDR1 is TSWWSYY and CDR2 is QGS. CDR3 region: CALGELFTVLGDPYTDKLIF. CDR3 bases: TGTGCTCTTGGGGAACTATTCACTGTACTGGGGGATCCGTACACCGATAAACTCATCTTT.

This clone was counted only a few times. V usage is TRDV2 and J usage is TRDJ2, with D unresolved. Trimming took off 0 bases at V and 1 base at J, with 17 bases between the two ends. Germline V gene data show CDR1 as GEAIGNYY and CDR2 as EKD. This CDR3 contains 18 residues. CDR3 region: CACDTMEGQGLLTAQLFF. As DNA, the CDR3 is TGTGCCTGTGACACCATGGAGGGCCAAGGCCTTTTGACAGCACAACTCTTCTTT.

Judged by abundance, this clone is medium-sized. The J gene is TRDJ1, the V gene TRDV1, with 9 bases matching TRDD3. Looked up from germline, CDR1 is TSWWSYY and CDR2 is QGS. V was clipped by 4 bases and J by 0 bases; unmatched bases: 15. The CDR3 totals 19 residues. CDR3 sequence reads: CALGVSTPGDTAYTDKLIF. The CDR3 nucleotides read TGTGCTCTTGGGGTTTCGACTCCTGGGGATACGGCCTACACCGATAAACTCATCTTT.

Judged by abundance, this clone is medium-sized. Other nucleotide sequences from this sample produce the same CDR3. This chain connects TRDV2 to TRDJ3; TRDD3 matches at 7 bases. The germline V gene encodes CDR1 GEAIGNYY and CDR2 EKD. V lost 0 bases, J lost 1 base, and 2 bases stayed unmatched. The CDR3 totals 17 residues. The CDR3: CACDTVLGSWDTRQMFF. The CDR3 DNA follows: TGTGCCTGTGACACCGTACTGGGGTCCTGGGACACCCGACAGATGTTTTTC.

This clone is termed large. Other DNA sequences in the same sample also yield this CDR3. CDR3 loop: CALGEPPEWGPYADKLIF. In DNA form, the CDR3 reads TGTGCTCTTGGGGAACCCCCTGAGTGGGGGCCCTACGCCGATAAACTCATCTTT. The genes are TRDV1 and TRDJ1, with D possibly being TRDD3 (6 bases). The V end lost 1 base, the J end lost 3 bases, and 21 bases lay between the germline ends. The CDR3 extends over 18 amino acids. Germline CDR1 reads TSWWSYY; CDR2 reads QGS.

Concerning this clone itself: A much larger clonotype is one base distant, so this may be a read error. The DNA of the CDR3 is TGTGCTCTTGGGGAAATCGGGGGTCCATGGGACGCCGATAAACTCATCTTT. Residues: CALGEIGGPWDADKLIF. The genes are TRDV1 and TRDJ1; possibly TRDD3 for D (5 bases). Germline CDR1 TSWWSYY, CDR2 QGS. With 2 bases removed from V and 3 bases from J, the gap between germline ends came to 19 bases. The CDR3 is 17 residues long.

This clone is large in the sample. The V call is TRDV2, the J call TRDJ2; 9 nucleotides agree with TRDD3. The CDR3 has 17 amino acids. Germline CDR1 and CDR2: GEAIGNYY and EKD. J was trimmed by 0 bases and V by 3 bases; bases with no gene match: 7. The chain's CDR3 is CACDELLGDPLTAQLFF. CDR3 DNA sequence: TGTGCCTGTGACGAGTTACTGGGGGACCCTTTGACAGCACAACTCTTCTTT.

This clone is termed medium-sized. Other DNA sequences in this specimen translate into the identical CDR3. CDR3 region: CALPNFWGIPWYTDKLIF. The DNA for the CDR3 is TGTGCCCTCCCTAACTTTTGGGGGATACCCTGGTACACCGATAAACTCATCTTT. The V and J genes are TRDV3 and TRDJ1, with 10 bases lining up with TRDD3. This CDR3 contains 18 residues. Germline trimming cut 5 bases from V and 0 bases from J; bases unmatched to any gene: 18. The V gene's germline CDR1 is TVYSNPD and CDR2 GDNSRS (reference sequence).

This clone is deemed medium-sized. The chain recombines TRDV1 with TRDJ2; TRDD3 agrees at 9 bases. This CDR3 has 24 residues. V gave up 0 bases and J gave up 3 bases; unmatched junction bases: 26. CDR1 TSWWSYY and CDR2 QGS come from the germline V gene. CDR3 sequence reads: CALGELADTFPYWGTTVVTAQLFF. The CDR3 DNA reads as TGTGCTCTTGGGGAACTCGCAGATACGTTCCCGTACTGGGGGACTACTGTTGTGACAGCACAACTCTTCTTT.